A selection of T cell receptor beta chains follows, all from one sample in a study of PD-L1 blockade in urothelial cancer. The table came from immunoSEQ multiplex PCR; TCRdb's copy has only in-frame clones and leaves some out. The sample carries roughly 120,000 clones, roughly 84% recorded once. This specimen consisted of PBMCs, obtained around atezolizumab (anti-PD-L1) treatment. The receptors shown here come from a man aged 45 to 65 with urothelial cancer. Both conserved end residues are trimmed from each CDR3. The order of the fields is V gene, CDR3 length, clone size, CDR3 protein. Clone size appears in some rows only: once, few, many, or a class for an expanded clone.

v_gene: TRBV10-3
len: 11
abundance: .
CDR3aa: AISGEPGQPQH

v_gene: TRBV6-5
len: 14
abundance: .
CDR3aa: ASSLGLPLGTDTQY

v_gene: TRBV5-1
len: 15
abundance: .
CDR3aa: ASSLPRKTGARYEQY

v_gene: TRBV5-1
len: 13
abundance: .
CDR3aa: ASSLQGTGANVLT

v_gene: TRBV5-4
len: 14
abundance: .
CDR3aa: ASSSGDRISGNTIY

v_gene: TRBV7-9
len: 15
abundance: .
CDR3aa: ASSLDGGLHFGDTQY

v_gene: TRBV6-1
len: 12
abundance: .
CDR3aa: ASRRDWETGELF

v_gene: TRBV5-1
len: 11
abundance: .
CDR3aa: ASSLTGGETQY

v_gene: TRBV30
len: 12
abundance: .
CDR3aa: AAGSGDSGNTIY

v_gene: TRBV19
len: 14
abundance: .
CDR3aa: ASSTAGTGPNTEAF

v_gene: TRBV7-8
len: 13
abundance: .
CDR3aa: ASSSDRGYNSPLH

v_gene: TRBV2
len: 10
abundance: once
CDR3aa: ASSVGPDGYT

v_gene: TRBV5-4
len: 14
abundance: .
CDR3aa: ASSTRTGGNWYGYT

v_gene: TRBV15
len: 13
abundance: .
CDR3aa: ATSRGTGGIEKLF

v_gene: TRBV2
len: 14
abundance: .
CDR3aa: ASRRQGALTYNEQF

v_gene: TRBV9
len: 11
abundance: once
CDR3aa: ASSPHVSETQY

v_gene: TRBV28
len: 15
abundance: .
CDR3aa: ASSPIWTSGTSGEQY

v_gene: TRBV2
len: 12
abundance: .
CDR3aa: ASSGQGGRETQY

v_gene: TRBV6-6
len: 10
abundance: .
CDR3aa: AINEGAYGYT

v_gene: TRBV7-6
len: 10
abundance: .
CDR3aa: ASSLETGKVY

v_gene: TRBV7-9
len: 11
abundance: .
CDR3aa: ASSPEEDYGYT

v_gene: TRBV5-1
len: 14
abundance: .
CDR3aa: ASSSNLAGLAGEQY

v_gene: TRBV5-3
len: 14
abundance: .
CDR3aa: ARSCNRGGGKETQY

v_gene: TRBV15
len: 16
abundance: .
CDR3aa: ATSRGSGTGFANTEAF

v_gene: TRBV7-2
len: 14
abundance: .
CDR3aa: ASSRTGGLVGEKLF

v_gene: TRBV29-1
len: 12
abundance: .
CDR3aa: SVEDLTAQETQY

v_gene: TRBV5-1
len: 13
abundance: .
CDR3aa: ASSLSGRADGELF

v_gene: TRBV27
len: 14
abundance: .
CDR3aa: ASSLLGQATNEKLF

v_gene: TRBV11-2
len: 13
abundance: .
CDR3aa: ASSLDDISSYEQY

v_gene: TRBV14
len: 12
abundance: .
CDR3aa: ASSQASLPDTQY

v_gene: TRBV19
len: 13
abundance: .
CDR3aa: ASSIGRGLRNEQF

v_gene: TRBV28
len: 12
abundance: .
CDR3aa: ASQLRQIIKPQH

v_gene: TRBV19
len: 15
abundance: .
CDR3aa: ASSIYPVGGGGYGYT

v_gene: TRBV18
len: 14
abundance: .
CDR3aa: ASSPPSPKSYNEQF

v_gene: TRBV18
len: 11
abundance: .
CDR3aa: ASSPGPREQAF

v_gene: TRBV6-5
len: 12
abundance: .
CDR3aa: ASSPTVYNSPLH

v_gene: TRBV28
len: 12
abundance: .
CDR3aa: ASSLTRQSWPQH

v_gene: TRBV4-2
len: 18
abundance: .
CDR3aa: ASSQASSGRYGRGANVLT

v_gene: TRBV10-1
len: 13
abundance: .
CDR3aa: ASTRAKVYRNEQF

v_gene: TRBV6-5
len: 10
abundance: .
CDR3aa: ASLTQGYEQY

v_gene: TRBV5-4
len: 11
abundance: .
CDR3aa: ASSRDNNSPLH

v_gene: TRBV19
len: 15
abundance: .
CDR3aa: ASSLGTSGSLSYEQY

v_gene: TRBV5-6
len: 13
abundance: .
CDR3aa: ASSGTSGLYNEQF

v_gene: TRBV2
len: 13
abundance: .
CDR3aa: ASRPGLAGFDTQY

v_gene: TRBV5-1
len: 16
abundance: .
CDR3aa: ASSLAPQGITGANVLT

v_gene: TRBV28
len: 11
abundance: .
CDR3aa: ASRTGDNSPLH

v_gene: TRBV6-6
len: 14
abundance: .
CDR3aa: ASSPGTGAYNSPLH

v_gene: TRBV7-9
len: 13
abundance: few
CDR3aa: ASSFGTSGRTEQY

v_gene: TRBV10-1
len: 13
abundance: .
CDR3aa: ASSGTGGDTGELF

v_gene: TRBV9
len: 16
abundance: .
CDR3aa: ASSATRGTGANTGELF

v_gene: TRBV4-2
len: 15
abundance: .
CDR3aa: ASSQVGGGGRREKLF

v_gene: TRBV5-4
len: 12
abundance: .
CDR3aa: ASSYASGIYEQY

v_gene: TRBV28
len: 13
abundance: .
CDR3aa: ASSPIGQGNKPQH

v_gene: TRBV2
len: 14
abundance: .
CDR3aa: ASSEFSGRAVYTQY

v_gene: TRBV11-2
len: 11
abundance: .
CDR3aa: ASSKKRGETQY

v_gene: TRBV2
len: 12
abundance: .
CDR3aa: ASKFGYSNQPQH

v_gene: TRBV6-6
len: 10
abundance: .
CDR3aa: ASCQGTQPQH

v_gene: TRBV25-1
len: 12
abundance: .
CDR3aa: ATRMEGNTGELF

v_gene: TRBV6-5
len: 13
abundance: .
CDR3aa: ASSYSLGGADTQY